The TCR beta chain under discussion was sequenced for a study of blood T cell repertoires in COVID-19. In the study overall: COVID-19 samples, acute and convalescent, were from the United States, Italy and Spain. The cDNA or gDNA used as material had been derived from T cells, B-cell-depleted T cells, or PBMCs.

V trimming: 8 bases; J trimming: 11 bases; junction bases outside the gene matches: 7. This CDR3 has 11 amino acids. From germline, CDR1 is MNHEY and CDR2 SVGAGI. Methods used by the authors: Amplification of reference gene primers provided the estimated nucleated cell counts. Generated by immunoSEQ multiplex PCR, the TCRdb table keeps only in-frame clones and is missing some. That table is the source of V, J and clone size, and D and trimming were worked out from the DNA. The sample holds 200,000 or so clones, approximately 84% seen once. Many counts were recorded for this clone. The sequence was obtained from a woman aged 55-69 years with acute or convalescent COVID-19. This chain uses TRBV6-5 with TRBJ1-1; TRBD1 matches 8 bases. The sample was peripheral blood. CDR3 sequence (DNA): TGTGCCAGCCCTCAGGGGGCTAGGGCTTTCTTT. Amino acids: CASPQGARAFF.